This entry lists 8 T cell receptor beta chains sequenced from one sample in a study of blood T cell repertoires in COVID-19. Produced via immunoSEQ multiplex PCR; TCRdb's table is partial and in-frame only. The sample includes 65,000 to 75,000 clones, 75% to 85% seen only once; the top ten take roughly two fifths. The sequenced sample was peripheral blood. The receptor source for this set is a man at least 80 years old with acute or convalescent COVID-19.

The table lists this clone with a count of one. V and J are TRBV7-6 and TRBJ1-5, with 9 bases lining up with TRBD1. The CDR3 length is 16 residues. CDR1 SGHVS and CDR2 FNYEAQ come from the germline V gene. Trimming cost V 1 base and J 4 bases; bases outside gene matches: 5. This chain's CDR3 is CASSLGQGETNQPQHF. CDR3 sequence (DNA): TGTGCCAGCAGCTTAGGACAGGGGGAAACGAATCAGCCCCAGCATTTT.

This clone has only one observation. The chain has TRBV3-1 (or the pseudogene TRBV3-2) and TRBJ1-5; TRBD1 agrees at 7 bases. Germline CDR1 and CDR2: LGHDT and YNNKEL (reference sequence). Trimming took 1 base from V and 6 from J; bases not matched to a gene: 6. The CDR3 contains 15 residues. The CDR3: CASSQVPGGSQPQHF. In nucleotides, the CDR3 is TGTGCCAGCAGCCAAGTCCCAGGGGGAAGTCAGCCCCAGCATTTT.

In its sample, this clone was seen a few times. The rearrangement uses TRBV6-5 and TRBJ2-5; 9 positions match TRBD2. Germline CDR1 MNHEY, CDR2 SVGAGI. Trimming at V came to 5 bases and at J to 5 bases, leaving 9 bases not matched to a gene. There are 15 residues in the CDR3. Written as DNA, the CDR3 is TGTGCCAGCAGTCCCCCGGAGCTAGCGGGGGAGACCCAGTACTTC. Encoded protein: CASSPPELAGETQYF.

This clone is a singleton in its sample. The sample has other DNA sequences that encode this CDR3 too. V and J are TRBV5-1 and TRBJ2-5, with D possibly matching TRBD1 (6 bases). The V end was cut by 4 bases, the J end by 5 bases, with 15 bases between. This CDR3 spans 14 amino acids. The germline gives CDR1 SGHRS, CDR2 YFSETQ. This CDR3 is CASSPTGSWETQYF. The CDR3 DNA reads TGCGCCAGCAGCCCGACAGGATCGTGGGAGACCCAGTACTTC.

This clone appeared once. As DNA, the CDR3 is TGTGCCAGCAGCTCCTGGACTAGCGGGAGTTTAGGGTACAATGAGCAGTTCTTC. Its translation: CASSSWTSGSLGYNEQFF. The chain uses TRBV7-2 and TRBJ2-1; 13 bases map to TRBD2. The trim removed 4 bases at V and 4 bases at J, leaving 10 bases unmatched. This CDR3 has 18 amino acids. CDR1 and CDR2 from the germline V gene are SGHTA and FQGNSA. Full variable domain (outside the CDR3, taken from reference TRBV7-2 and TRBJ2-1): GAGVSQSPSNKVTEKGKDVELRCDPISGHTALYWYRQSLGQGLEFLIYFQGNSAPDKSGLPSDRFSAERTGGSVSTLTIQRTQQEDSAVYLCASSSWTSGSLGYNEQFFGPGTRLTVL.

This clone has a single count. V is TRBV3-1 (or the pseudogene TRBV3-2) and J is TRBJ2-7, with 7 bases matching TRBD1. Per the germline V gene, CDR1 is LGHDT and CDR2 is YNNKEL (reference sequence). V was pared by 0 bases and J by 5 bases, with 4 bases of the junction left unmatched. CDR3 length: 14 amino acids. CDR3 sequence: CASSQEGGGDEQYF. The DNA of the CDR3 is TGTGCCAGCAGCCAAGAAGGGGGCGGCGACGAGCAGTACTTC.

The gene calls are TRBV5-1 and TRBJ1-1, with 7 bases matching TRBD1. The CDR3 contains 14 residues. CDR1 is SGHRS and CDR2 is YFSETQ in the germline V gene. V was pared by 3 bases and J by 3 bases, with 5 bases of the junction left unmatched. This CDR3 reads CASSWDSGDTEAFF. Here the CDR3 DNA reads TGCGCCAGCAGCTGGGACAGTGGGGACACTGAAGCTTTCTTT. Together with reference TRBV5-1 and TRBJ1-1, the CDR3 gives the full variable domain: KAGVTQTPRYLIKTRGQQVTLSCSPISGHRSVSWYQQTPGQGLQFLFEYFSETQRNKGNFPGRFSGRQFSNSRSEMNVSTLELGDSALYLCASSWDSGDTEAFFGQGTRLTVV.

The V and J genes are TRBV28 and TRBJ1-6; unclear D gene. Trimming stripped 6 bases from V and 5 bases from J, with 14 bases between. The CDR3 loop spans 15 amino acids. Germline CDR1 MDHEN, CDR2 SYDVKM. The CDR3 loop is CASREGRRNNSPLHF. In nucleotides, the CDR3 is TGTGCCAGCAGGGAGGGCAGGCGTAATAATTCACCCCTCCACTTT.